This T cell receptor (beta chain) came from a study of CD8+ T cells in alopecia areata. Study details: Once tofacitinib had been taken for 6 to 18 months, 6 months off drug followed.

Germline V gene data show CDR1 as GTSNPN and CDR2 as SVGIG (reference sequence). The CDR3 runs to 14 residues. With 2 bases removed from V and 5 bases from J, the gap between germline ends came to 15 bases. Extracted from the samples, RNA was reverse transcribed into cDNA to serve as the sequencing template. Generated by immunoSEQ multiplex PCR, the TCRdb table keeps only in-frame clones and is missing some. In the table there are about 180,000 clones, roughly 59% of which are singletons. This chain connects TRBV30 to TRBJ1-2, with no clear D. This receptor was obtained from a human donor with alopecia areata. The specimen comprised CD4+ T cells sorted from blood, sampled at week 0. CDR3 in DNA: TGTGCCTGGAGTTTTAGGACGGAGCATTATGGCTACACCTTC. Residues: CAWSFRTEHYGYTF.